This TCR beta chain derives from a study of blood T cell repertoires in COVID-19. Measured with immunoSEQ multiplex PCR; TCRdb has only the in-frame clones, and not every one. Here the sample spans some 370,000 clones, 70% to 90% being singletons. V was shortened by 2 bases and J by 8 bases, with 10 bases between the two germline ends. Germline V gene data show CDR1 as LNHNV and CDR2 as YYDKDF (reference sequence). The CDR3 is made up of 13 amino acids. V and J are TRBV15 and TRBJ1-5; a possible D gene is TRBD1 (5 bases). Sequenced sample: peripheral blood. The source of this sequence is a man aged 40-55 years with acute or convalescent COVID-19. CDR3 bases: TGTGCCACCAGCAGACAGGGTGGAGAGCCCCAGCATTTT. The encoded protein is CATSRQGGEPQHF.